This T cell receptor beta chain was identified in a study of OX40 agonist ivuxolimab in advanced cancers. Study results and limitations: CD8+ T cells were the subset that, on average, had more expanded clones than CD4+.

Sequencing used immunoSEQ multiplex PCR; TCRdb keeps in-frame clones, though not all of them. The sample comprises tens of thousands of clones, 86% of which are singletons, and 20% to 30% rests with the top ten. Comment on this clone: Its cognate antigen is unknown.

V gave up 4 bases and J gave up 2 bases, with 10 bases separating them. From germline, CDR1 is SGDLS and CDR2 YYNGEE. The CDR3 covers 14 residues. The chain links TRBV9 to TRBJ1-3; D is undetermined. The TCR was taken from an adult with an advanced solid tumor such as melanoma, head and neck, liver or kidney cancer. Sequenced material: CD4+ or CD8+ T cells sorted from blood, taken in a trial of the OX40 agonist ivuxolimab. The CDR3 spells CASSPSGAGNTIYF. The CDR3 nucleotides are TGTGCCAGCAGCCCGAGCGGGGCTGGAAACACCATATATTTT.